This T cell receptor (beta chain) was documented in a study of blood T cell repertoires in COVID-19. On the study more broadly: Sample material is recorded as cDNA or gDNA derived from T cells, B-cell-depleted T cells, or PBMCs.

Participant reports of clinical history set cohort assignment. V trimming: 1 base; J trimming: 5 bases; junction bases outside the gene matches: 5. CDR1 is SGHDN and CDR2 is FVKESK in the germline V gene. CDR3 length: 15 residues. Sequencing used immunoSEQ multiplex PCR; TCRdb keeps in-frame clones, though not all of them. This sample has about 160,000 clones, with approximately 80% found just once. The chain recombines TRBV14 with TRBJ1-2, with 9 bases that match TRBD1. This sequence originates from a woman aged 55-70 years who had recovered from COVID-19. Sequencing was performed on PBMCs or T cells enriched from blood (not recorded which). Written as DNA, the CDR3 is TGTGCCAGCAGCCAAGCAGGACAGGGGACATATGGCTACACCTTC. Protein product: CASSQAGQGTYGYTF.